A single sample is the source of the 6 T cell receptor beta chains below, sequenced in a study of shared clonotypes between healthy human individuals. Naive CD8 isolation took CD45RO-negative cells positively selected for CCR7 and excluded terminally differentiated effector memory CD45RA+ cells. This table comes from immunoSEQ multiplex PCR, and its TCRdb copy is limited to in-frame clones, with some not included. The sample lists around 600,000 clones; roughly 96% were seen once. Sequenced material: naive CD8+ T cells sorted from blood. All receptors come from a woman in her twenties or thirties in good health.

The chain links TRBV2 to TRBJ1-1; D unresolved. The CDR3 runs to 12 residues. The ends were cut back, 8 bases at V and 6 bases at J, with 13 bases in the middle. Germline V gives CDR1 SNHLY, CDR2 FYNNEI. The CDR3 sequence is CASRERPSEAFF. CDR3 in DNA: TGTGCCAGCCGGGAGAGGCCGTCTGAAGCTTTCTTT. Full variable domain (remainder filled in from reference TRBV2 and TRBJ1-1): EPEVTQTPSHQVTQMGQEVILRCVPISNHLYFYWYRQILGQKVEFLVSFYNNEISEKSEIFDDQFSVERPDGSNFTLKIRSTKLEDSAMYFCASRERPSEAFFGQGTRLTVV.

CDR3 sequence: CASSTGTGDFNQPQHF. The CDR3, as DNA: TGTGCCAGCAGTACCGGGACAGGGGACTTTAATCAGCCCCAGCATTTT. The V and J genes are TRBV2 and TRBJ1-5; the match to TRBD1 covers 10 bases. The germline CDR1 and CDR2 sequences are SNHLY and FYNNEI. The CDR3 is 16 amino acids. Trimming took 5 bases from V and 4 from J; bases not matched to a gene: 8.

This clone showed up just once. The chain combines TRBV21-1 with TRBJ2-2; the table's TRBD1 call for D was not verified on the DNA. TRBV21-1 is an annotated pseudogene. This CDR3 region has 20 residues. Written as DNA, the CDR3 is TGTGCCAGCAGCAAATGCTCTACAGAGGGACAGGGGATTTTTAGCGGGGAGCTGTTTTTT. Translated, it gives CASSKCSTEGQGIFSGELFF.

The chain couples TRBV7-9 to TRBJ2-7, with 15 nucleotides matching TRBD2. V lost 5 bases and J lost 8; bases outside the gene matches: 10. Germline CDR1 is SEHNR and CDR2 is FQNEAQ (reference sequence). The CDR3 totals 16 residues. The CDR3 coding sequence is TGTGCCAGCAGCGGAGGACTAGCGGGAGGGCTTACGCAGCAGTACTTC. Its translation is CASSGGLAGGLTQQYF.

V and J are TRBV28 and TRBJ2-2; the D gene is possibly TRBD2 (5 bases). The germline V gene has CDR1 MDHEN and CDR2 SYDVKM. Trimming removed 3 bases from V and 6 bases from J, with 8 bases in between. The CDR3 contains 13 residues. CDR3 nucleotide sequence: TGTGCCAGCAGTTTGAGAGGGTCCGGGGAGCTGTTTTTT. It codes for CASSLRGSGELFF.

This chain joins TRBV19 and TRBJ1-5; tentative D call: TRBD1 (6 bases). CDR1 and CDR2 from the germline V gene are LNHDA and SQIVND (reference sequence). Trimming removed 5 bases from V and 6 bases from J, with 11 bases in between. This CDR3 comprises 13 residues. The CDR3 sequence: CASSSGGSQPQHF. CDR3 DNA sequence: TGTGCCAGTAGTTCGGGGGGCAGTCAGCCCCAGCATTTT.